The 9 T cell receptor beta chains below were found in one sample sequenced in a study of blood T cell repertoires in COVID-19. Repertoires were generated with immunoSEQ multiplex PCR, while TCRdb's copy carries only in-frame clones and drops some. This sample has around 250,000 clones, with roughly nine tenths found just once. The specimen was PBMCs or T cells enriched from blood (not recorded which). The receptors shown here come from a human donor in a cohort exposed to, infected with or recovered from COVID-19 (not recorded which). The donor label of this sample is uncertain.

The V call is TRBV3-1 (or the pseudogene TRBV3-2), the J call TRBJ1-2, with D possibly being TRBD1 (5 bases). The CDR3 has 16 residues. CDR1 and CDR2 (germline): LGHDT, YNNKEL (reference sequence). V gave up 0 bases and J gave up 5 bases, with 16 bases separating them. The CDR3 reads CASSQDYGGTAYGYTF. CDR3 DNA: TGTGCCAGCAGCCAAGATTACGGGGGGACGGCATATGGCTACACCTTC.

The chain has TRBV6-5 and TRBJ1-2, with D possibly matching TRBD1 (5 bases). CDR1 MNHEY and CDR2 SVGAGI come from the germline V gene. The CDR3 has 14 residues. Trimming stripped 2 bases from V and 5 bases from J, with 12 bases between. In nucleotides, the CDR3 is TGTGCCAGCAGTTACCAAGGGGTGGGGTATGGCTACACCTTC. Translating gives CASSYQGVGYGYTF.

The chain joins TRBV5-1 to TRBJ2-7; 8 positions match TRBD1. Germline loops: CDR1 SGHRS, CDR2 YFSETQ. Germline trimming cut 1 base from V and 3 bases from J; bases unmatched to any gene: 3. The CDR3 totals 14 residues. The CDR3 sequence is CASSLSQGGYEQYF. Written as DNA, the CDR3 is TGCGCCAGCAGCTTGTCACAGGGGGGCTACGAGCAGTACTTC.

The genes are TRBV2 and TRBJ1-2; 7 bases are a match to TRBD1. The germline V gene encodes CDR1 SNHLY and CDR2 FYNNEI. The CDR3 is made up of 14 amino acids. The J segment lost 8 bases and the V segment lost 5 bases, leaving 11 bases of the junction unmatched. The CDR3 nucleotides are TGTGCCAGCAGTTTCTTCGAGGGGGCCGAGGGCTACACCTTC. Protein sequence: CASSFFEGAEGYTF.

The chain couples TRBV6-5 to TRBJ1-2; TRBD1 matches at 11 bases. The CDR3 length is 15 residues. With V trimmed by 6 bases and J by 4 bases, 7 bases remained unmatched. In germline, CDR1 is MNHEY, CDR2 SVGAGI. The CDR3 DNA reads TGTGCCAGCAGCCCAGGGACAGGGGGACCCTATGGCTACACCTTC. Amino acid sequence: CASSPGTGGPYGYTF.

The rearrangement links TRBV10-3 to TRBJ1-1; maybe TRBD1 (6 bases). The CDR3 length is 16 residues. V gave up 2 bases and J gave up 2 bases, with 15 bases separating them. Germline V lookup: CDR1 ENHRY, CDR2 SYGVKD. CDR3 protein: CAISEPMTGQNTEAFF. CDR3 sequence (DNA): TGTGCCATCAGTGAGCCCATGACAGGACAAAACACTGAAGCTTTCTTT.

The chain carries TRBV2 and TRBJ2-5; possibly TRBD2 for D (6 bases). CDR3 length: 15 residues. Trimming took off 5 bases at V and 2 bases at J, with 15 bases between the two ends. Germline V gene data show CDR1 as SNHLY and CDR2 as FYNNEI. The CDR3 here is CASSPAGWWQETQYF. CDR3 DNA: TGTGCCAGCAGTCCAGCGGGTTGGTGGCAAGAGACCCAGTACTTC. Full variable domain (remainder filled in from reference TRBV2 and TRBJ2-5): EPEVTQTPSHQVTQMGQEVILRCVPISNHLYFYWYRQILGQKVEFLVSFYNNEISEKSEIFDDQFSVERPDGSNFTLKIRSTKLEDSAMYFCASSPAGWWQETQYFGPGTRLLVL.

This rearrangement joins TRBV2 to TRBJ2-1; 9 bases agree with TRBD2. CDR1 and CDR2 (germline): SNHLY, FYNNEI. The CDR3 spans 15 residues. The ends lost 10 bases at V and 0 bases at J; junction bases unmatched: 7. The CDR3 loop is CATQLRGGSYNEQFF. The CDR3 DNA sequence: TGTGCCACCCAATTGCGGGGGGGCTCCTACAATGAGCAGTTCTTC.

In this sample, this clone turned up a few times. CDR3 amino acids: CASSPPIIRVDGYTF. CDR3 coding DNA: TGTGCCAGCTCACCCCCGATTATCAGGGTAGATGGCTACACCTTC. V is TRBV18 and J is TRBJ1-2; tentative D call: TRBD1 (5 bases). The CDR3 spans 15 residues. Germline V gene lookup returns CDR1 KGHSH and CDR2 LQKENI. V was clipped by 3 bases and J by 6 bases, with 17 bases between them.